The 16 T cell receptor beta chains listed next were all sequenced from one sample in a study of blood T cell repertoires in COVID-19. The table came from immunoSEQ multiplex PCR; TCRdb's copy has only in-frame clones and leaves some out. The repertoire holds around 210,000 clones, around three quarters seen once, with 4.5% to 7% in the top ten. What was sequenced was peripheral blood. The receptor source for this set is a woman aged 70-85 years with acute or convalescent COVID-19.

The rearrangement links TRBV6-6 to TRBJ2-1; D is unresolved. Per the germline V gene, CDR1 is MNHNY and CDR2 is SVGAGI (reference sequence). CDR3 length equals 16 residues. Trimming took 0 bases from V and 0 from J, leaving 9 bases between them. CDR3 coding DNA: TGTGCCAGCAGTTACTCGTTTGCTAGCTCCTACAATGAGCAGTTCTTC. Protein: CASSYSFASSYNEQFF.

The V call is TRBV7-9, the J call TRBJ1-2; 7 bases fit TRBD1. The V and J ends lost 5 bases and 0 bases, in that order; junction bases with no gene match: 9. CDR3 size: 16 residues. The germline CDR1 and CDR2 sequences are SEHNR and FQNEAQ (reference sequence). The CDR3 region is CASSPSGTEANYGYTF. In DNA form, the CDR3 reads TGTGCCAGCAGCCCTTCCGGGACAGAAGCTAACTATGGCTACACCTTC.

The chain is built from TRBV19 and TRBJ2-3; D gene ambiguous. This CDR3 has 13 residues. The germline CDR1 and CDR2 sequences are LNHDA and SQIVND (reference sequence). Trimming removed 3 bases at V and 4 bases at J, with 8 bases between. CDR3 residues: CASSIEVADTQYF. The CDR3 bases are TGTGCCAGTAGTATCGAGGTGGCAGATACGCAGTATTTT.

The chain couples TRBV19 to TRBJ1-5; 7 positions agree with TRBD1. Trimming cost V 5 bases and J 8 bases; bases outside gene matches: 12. The CDR3 covers 15 residues. Per germline, CDR1 LNHDA and CDR2 SQIVND (reference sequence). CDR3 sequence (DNA): TGTGCCAGTAGTGGTACAGGGGCCTTCGGGGAGCCCCAGCATTTT. Translated: CASSGTGAFGEPQHF.

This chain links TRBV12-3 or TRBV12-4 with TRBJ2-1, with D unresolved. The V end was cut by 5 bases, the J end by 4 bases, with 9 bases between. This CDR3 is 13 amino acids long. The CDR3 region is CASSPSVYNEQFF. The CDR3 DNA reads as TGTGCCAGCAGTCCGTCGGTATACAATGAGCAGTTCTTC.

The gene calls are TRBV14 and TRBJ2-1; the match to TRBD2 covers 8 bases. Germline V CDR1 and CDR2: SGHDN, FVKESK. V trimming: 4 bases; J trimming: 5 bases; junction bases outside the gene matches: 7. CDR3 length: 15 amino acids. This CDR3 reads CASSLIAGPDNEQFF. The CDR3 coding sequence is TGTGCCAGCAGCCTGATAGCGGGACCTGACAATGAGCAGTTCTTC.

The rearrangement links TRBV27 to TRBJ1-5; D is unclear. The CDR3 is made up of 13 amino acids. Germline V gene lookup returns CDR1 MNHEY and CDR2 SMNVEV (reference sequence). V was cut by 5 bases and J by 7 bases, with 12 bases left in between. CDR3 protein: CASSPRIGQPQHF. The CDR3 DNA sequence: TGTGCCAGCAGTCCCCGGATCGGGCAGCCCCAGCATTTT.

This clone came up once. CDR3 sequence (DNA): TGTGCCAGCAGGCCGGGACAGGGATTCGGCGAGCAGTACTTC. Protein product: CASRPGQGFGEQYF. The chain couples TRBV2 to TRBJ2-7; 9 bases align to TRBD1. Germline trimming cut 6 bases from V and 6 bases from J; bases unmatched to any gene: 9. CDR1 and CDR2 from the germline V gene are SNHLY and FYNNEI. CDR3 length: 14 amino acids.

The chain links TRBV4-2 to TRBJ1-3; weak D call: TRBD1 (5 bases). The V end was cut by 4 bases, the J end by 0 bases, with 16 bases between. Germline assignment: CDR1 LGHNA and CDR2 YNFKEQ. The CDR3 sequence is 17 residues long. The chain's CDR3 is CASSPDHGGTSGNTIYF. In DNA, the CDR3 is TGTGCCAGCAGCCCCGATCACGGGGGGACCTCTGGAAACACCATATATTTT.

This clone was recorded only once. V gene TRBV5-6 combines with J gene TRBJ1-3; no clear D. The V gene lost 0 bases and the J gene lost 0 bases, with 10 bases spanning the gap. Germline V gives CDR1 SGHDT, CDR2 YYEEEE. There are 16 residues in the CDR3. CDR3 residues: CASSLVGGLSGNTIYF. CDR3 DNA: TGTGCCAGCAGCTTGGTGGGAGGACTCTCTGGAAACACCATATATTTT.

This chain uses TRBV7-9 with TRBJ2-1; 9 bases agree with TRBD2. V dropped 4 bases and J dropped 0; count of bases not matched to a gene: 7. The CDR3 contains 17 residues. The germline V gene has CDR1 SEHNR and CDR2 FQNEAQ (reference sequence). As DNA, the CDR3 is TGTGCCAGCAGCTCCCCCCTAGCGGGGCGCTCCTACAATGAGCAGTTCTTC. It encodes CASSSPLAGRSYNEQFF.

This chain connects TRBV5-5 to TRBJ1-2; D is unclear. Germline CDR1 reads SGHKS; CDR2 reads YYEKEE (reference sequence). Trimming stripped 7 bases from V and 1 base from J, with 17 bases between. The length of the CDR3 is 15 residues. CDR3 bases: TGTGCCAGCTCAAGCTTATGGGCCAATAACTATGGCTACACCTTC. This sequence encodes CASSSLWANNYGYTF.

The V and J genes are TRBV3-1 (or the pseudogene TRBV3-2) and TRBJ1-4; perhaps TRBD1 as D (5 bases). Per the germline V gene, CDR1 is LGHDT and CDR2 is YNNKEL (reference sequence). This CDR3 contains 17 residues. V was shortened by 2 bases and J by 6 bases, with 19 bases between the two germline ends. CDR3 region: CASSQSAPGQGDEKLFF. The CDR3 DNA sequence: TGTGCCAGCAGCCAATCCGCTCCAGGGCAAGGGGATGAAAAACTGTTTTTT.

The chain recombines TRBV7-9 with TRBJ1-1, with D perhaps matching TRBD1 (5 bases). Germline CDR1 SEHNR, CDR2 FQNEAQ (reference sequence). V was trimmed by 1 base and J by 5 bases, leaving 11 bases between them. This CDR3 is 14 amino acids long. CDR3 DNA sequence: TGTGCCAGCAGCTTAGAGATCAGGGAAACTGAAGCTTTCTTT. It codes for CASSLEIRETEAFF.

This chain joins TRBV3-1 (or the pseudogene TRBV3-2) and TRBJ2-7; the D gene is possibly TRBD2 (5 bases). From germline, CDR1 is LGHDT and CDR2 YNNKEL (reference sequence). The CDR3 sequence is 12 residues long. The V and J ends lost 8 bases and 0 bases respectively, with 8 bases between them. CDR3 protein: CASGGSSYEQYF. The CDR3 DNA sequence: TGTGCCAGCGGTGGGAGCTCCTACGAGCAGTACTTC.

V and J are TRBV10-3 and TRBJ2-7; TRBD2 might be the D (6 bases). The CDR3 loop spans 14 amino acids. V shed 11 bases and J shed 2 bases, with 19 bases lying between them. From germline, CDR1 is ENHRY and CDR2 SYGVKD. The CDR3 sequence is CAVQGGDRAYEQYF. The DNA for the CDR3 is TGTGCCGTCCAAGGAGGGGATAGGGCCTACGAGCAGTACTTC.